The clone carrying this T cell receptor (beta chain) came up many times. Its target is unknown. The data are from a study of T cell repertoires in cytomegalovirus infection. Study-wide background: Selection of CMV epitopes for the study included recently identified HLA-C-restricted and well-studied HLA-B-restricted ones. A matching HLA type, together with CMV infection, was signaled by public TCR beta signatures. Study results and caveats: HLA-C-restricted TCR beta clonotypes specific for CMV led the ex vivo response.

The CDR3 consists of 13 residues. With 6 bases removed from V and 1 base from J, the gap between germline ends came to 10 bases. Germline V lookup: CDR1 SEHNR, CDR2 FQNEAQ (reference sequence). TCRdb independently ran MiXCR on the reads; one entry per CDR3 protein. The sample gives fewer than 1,000,000 distinct CDR3 sequences, roughly 31% of which show up once; 13% is in the top ten. The clonotype originates from a human donor in good health (CMV status not recorded). Some clones in this sample may be carry-over from other donors' samples. The gene calls are TRBV7-9 and TRBJ2-7; possibly TRBD1 or TRBD2 for D (5 bases each). The sequences come from cultured CD8+ T cells from PBMCs, collected from culture after CMV antigen stimulation. The CDR3 region is CASRGEGSYEQYV. In DNA form, the CDR3 reads TGTGCCAGCAGGGGGGAAGGGTCCTACGAGCAGTACGTC.